A selection of T cell receptor beta chains follows, all from one sample in a study of Ad26.COV2.S vaccination and SARS-CoV-2 variants. Some clones are missing from TCRdb's copy, which holds only in-frame ones; the method was immunoSEQ multiplex PCR. The sample includes around 300,000 clones, approximately 90% seen only once; the top ten take around 5%. Sample: peripheral blood, taken in a trial of Ad26.COV2.S vaccine versus placebo. The receptors here all came from a person between 18 and 65 years old who received the Ad26.COV2.S COVID-19 vaccine or a placebo. CDR3s include the opening cysteine and the closing phenylalanine or tryptophan. Fields, in order: J gene, V gene, D gene, clone size, CDR3 protein, CDR3 DNA. The D gene is left open where the match is weak. For some rows the clone size is stated as once, few or many, or as a class when expanded; others skip it.

J gene: TRBJ1-1
V gene: TRBV6-5
D gene: .
clone size: .
CDR3 protein: CASSMSGNTEAFF
CDR3 DNA: TGTGCCAGCAGTATGTCAGGGAACACTGAAGCTTTCTTT

J gene: TRBJ2-7
V gene: TRBV7-9
D gene: .
clone size: once
CDR3 protein: CASSLDSGFGEQYF
CDR3 DNA: TGTGCCAGCAGCTTAGATTCAGGGTTCGGCGAGCAGTACTTC

J gene: TRBJ2-5
V gene: TRBV4-1
D gene: .
clone size: few
CDR3 protein: CASSQGGMETQYF
CDR3 DNA: TGCGCCAGCAGCCAAGGGGGGATGGAGACCCAGTACTTC

J gene: TRBJ1-2
V gene: TRBV5-6
D gene: .
clone size: .
CDR3 protein: CASSLVGKGYGYTF
CDR3 DNA: TGTGCCAGCAGCTTGGTGGGTAAGGGCTATGGCTACACCTTC

J gene: TRBJ2-3
V gene: TRBV7-9
D gene: .
clone size: .
CDR3 protein: CASSLGRGTDTQYF
CDR3 DNA: TGTGCCAGCAGCTTAGGGCGGGGCACAGATACGCAGTATTTT

J gene: TRBJ2-1
V gene: TRBV3-1/TRBV3-2
D gene: TRBD2
clone size: .
CDR3 protein: CASSQDRAGSYNEQFF
CDR3 DNA: TGTGCCAGCAGCCAAGATCGAGCGGGGTCCTACAATGAGCAGTTCTTC

J gene: TRBJ1-2
V gene: TRBV7-8
D gene: .
clone size: few
CDR3 protein: CASIPRSGGGYTF
CDR3 DNA: TGTGCCAGCATCCCCAGATCGGGGGGTGGCTACACCTTC

J gene: TRBJ2-7
V gene: TRBV5-1
D gene: TRBD2
clone size: once
CDR3 protein: CASSSQRGLNEQYF
CDR3 DNA: TGCGCCAGCAGCTCCCAGCGGGGGTTGAACGAGCAGTACTTC

J gene: TRBJ2-7
V gene: TRBV28
D gene: .
clone size: .
CDR3 protein: CASSQQAYEQYF
CDR3 DNA: TGTGCCAGCAGCCAACAGGCCTACGAGCAGTACTTC

J gene: TRBJ2-5
V gene: TRBV6-2/TRBV6-3
D gene: .
clone size: .
CDR3 protein: CASSPGGLQRKETQYF
CDR3 DNA: TGTGCCAGCAGTCCCGGGGGTCTCCAGAGAAAAGAGACCCAGTACTTC

J gene: TRBJ2-5
V gene: TRBV12-5
D gene: .
clone size: .
CDR3 protein: CASGASGLGTQYF
CDR3 DNA: TGTGCTAGTGGTGCCTCTGGTTTAGGTACCCAGTACTTC

J gene: TRBJ2-5
V gene: TRBV28
D gene: TRBD2
clone size: .
CDR3 protein: CASSFASGFQETQYF
CDR3 DNA: TGTGCCAGCAGTTTTGCTAGCGGCTTCCAAGAGACCCAGTACTTC

J gene: TRBJ1-1
V gene: TRBV28
D gene: .
clone size: .
CDR3 protein: CASSSRGTEAFF
CDR3 DNA: TGTGCCAGCAGTTCCCGGGGCACTGAAGCTTTCTTT

J gene: TRBJ2-1
V gene: TRBV20-1
D gene: .
clone size: .
CDR3 protein: CSASRNEQFF
CDR3 DNA: TGCAGTGCGAGTCGGAATGAGCAGTTCTTC

J gene: TRBJ2-7
V gene: TRBV4-2
D gene: .
clone size: .
CDR3 protein: CASSQGATYEQYF
CDR3 DNA: TGTGCCAGCAGCCAAGGGGCGACCTACGAGCAGTACTTC

J gene: TRBJ1-6
V gene: TRBV7-6
D gene: .
clone size: .
CDR3 protein: CASSSFYNSPLHF
CDR3 DNA: TGTGCCAGCAGCTCCTTCTATAATTCACCCCTCCACTTT

J gene: TRBJ1-2
V gene: TRBV6-5
D gene: .
clone size: .
CDR3 protein: CASSPVGARTRGYTF
CDR3 DNA: TGTGCCAGCAGTCCGGTGGGGGCGCGGACTAGGGGCTACACCTTC

J gene: TRBJ2-1
V gene: TRBV28
D gene: .
clone size: .
CDR3 protein: CASGLNRNEQFF
CDR3 DNA: TGTGCCAGCGGGCTTAACAGGAATGAGCAGTTCTTC

J gene: TRBJ2-3
V gene: TRBV3-1/TRBV3-2
D gene: TRBD2
clone size: .
CDR3 protein: CASSPFGGALRFADTQYF
CDR3 DNA: TGTGCCAGCAGCCCCTTCGGGGGGGCCCTTAGGTTTGCAGATACGCAGTATTTT

J gene: TRBJ2-7
V gene: TRBV7-8
D gene: TRBD1
clone size: .
CDR3 protein: CASSLGGTGVYEQYF
CDR3 DNA: TGTGCCAGCAGCTTAGGTGGGACAGGGGTGTACGAGCAGTACTTC

J gene: TRBJ2-7
V gene: TRBV2
D gene: TRBD2
clone size: .
CDR3 protein: CASREAGIFYEQYF
CDR3 DNA: TGTGCCAGCAGGGAAGCGGGAATTTTCTACGAGCAGTACTTC

J gene: TRBJ1-1
V gene: TRBV2
D gene: .
clone size: .
CDR3 protein: CASSDQGYTEAFF
CDR3 DNA: TGTGCCAGCAGTGACCAGGGTTACACTGAAGCTTTCTTT

J gene: TRBJ1-2
V gene: TRBV2
D gene: .
clone size: .
CDR3 protein: CASSGSTWGYTF
CDR3 DNA: TGTGCCAGCAGTGGCTCAACATGGGGCTACACCTTC

J gene: TRBJ2-2
V gene: TRBV29-1
D gene: TRBD1
clone size: .
CDR3 protein: CSVGTGVLDTGELFF
CDR3 DNA: TGCAGCGTTGGGACAGGGGTTCTCGACACCGGGGAGCTGTTTTTT

J gene: TRBJ2-3
V gene: TRBV9
D gene: TRBD2
clone size: .
CDR3 protein: CASSVSGVSTDTQYF
CDR3 DNA: TGTGCCAGCAGCGTTAGCGGGGTAAGCACAGATACGCAGTATTTT

J gene: TRBJ2-1
V gene: TRBV6-5
D gene: TRBD2
clone size: .
CDR3 protein: CASRRGGSNEQFF
CDR3 DNA: TGTGCCAGCAGACGGGGGGGGTCCAATGAGCAGTTCTTC

J gene: TRBJ2-5
V gene: TRBV3-1/TRBV3-2
D gene: TRBD2
clone size: .
CDR3 protein: CASSPFVAGTMGGTQYF
CDR3 DNA: TGTGCCAGCAGCCCCTTCGTAGCCGGGACTATGGGTGGGACCCAGTACTTC

J gene: TRBJ2-2
V gene: TRBV5-6
D gene: TRBD2
clone size: once
CDR3 protein: CASSFLVVAGETNTGELFF
CDR3 DNA: TGTGCCAGCAGCTTTTTGGTGGTAGCGGGGGAGACGAACACCGGGGAGCTGTTTTTT

J gene: TRBJ1-6
V gene: TRBV28
D gene: .
clone size: .
CDR3 protein: CASRPGHLVSPLHF
CDR3 DNA: TGTGCCAGCAGGCCGGGACATTTGGTTTCACCCCTCCACTTT

J gene: TRBJ2-3
V gene: TRBV7-8
D gene: TRBD2
clone size: .
CDR3 protein: CASSLAGGMSDTQYF
CDR3 DNA: TGTGCCAGCAGCTTAGCGGGAGGGATGTCGGATACGCAGTATTTT

J gene: TRBJ2-6
V gene: TRBV10-3
D gene: .
clone size: .
CDR3 protein: CAIRGSGANVLTF
CDR3 DNA: TGTGCCATCAGAGGCTCTGGGGCCAACGTCCTGACTTTC

J gene: TRBJ2-6
V gene: TRBV5-1
D gene: .
clone size: .
CDR3 protein: CASSFSRSGANVLTF
CDR3 DNA: TGCGCCAGCAGCTTTAGCCGCTCTGGGGCCAACGTCCTGACTTTC

J gene: TRBJ1-2
V gene: TRBV7-8
D gene: TRBD1
clone size: .
CDR3 protein: CASSPRTGEVYGYTF
CDR3 DNA: TGTGCCAGCAGCCCCCGGACAGGGGAAGTCTATGGCTACACCTTC

J gene: TRBJ2-3
V gene: TRBV9
D gene: .
clone size: .
CDR3 protein: CASSEAPTGTDTQYF
CDR3 DNA: TGTGCCAGCAGCGAGGCACCTACAGGGACAGATACGCAGTATTTT

J gene: TRBJ2-3
V gene: TRBV7-9
D gene: TRBD2
clone size: .
CDR3 protein: CASSPQREGPTDTQYF
CDR3 DNA: TGTGCCAGCAGTCCGCAGCGGGAGGGCCCAACAGATACGCAGTATTTT

J gene: TRBJ1-2
V gene: TRBV4-1
D gene: .
clone size: .
CDR3 protein: CASTPTVSNYGYTF
CDR3 DNA: TGCGCCAGCACCCCGACTGTGTCTAACTATGGCTACACCTTC

J gene: TRBJ2-7
V gene: TRBV5-6
D gene: TRBD1
clone size: .
CDR3 protein: CASSYPGHLGQRNYEQYF
CDR3 DNA: TGTGCCAGCAGCTACCCCGGGCATCTGGGACAGCGTAACTACGAGCAGTACTTC

J gene: TRBJ2-1
V gene: TRBV4-2
D gene: .
clone size: few
CDR3 protein: CASSQDSGTLHNEQFF
CDR3 DNA: TGTGCCAGCAGCCAAGATTCGGGGACCCTACACAATGAGCAGTTCTTC

J gene: TRBJ2-3
V gene: TRBV6-4
D gene: .
clone size: .
CDR3 protein: CASSDSARGGDTQYF
CDR3 DNA: TGTGCCAGCAGTGACTCCGCCAGGGGGGGTGATACGCAGTATTTT

J gene: TRBJ2-2
V gene: TRBV2
D gene: TRBD1
clone size: .
CDR3 protein: CASRERDRGMAGELFF
CDR3 DNA: TGTGCCAGCAGGGAACGGGACAGGGGAATGGCCGGGGAGCTGTTTTTT

J gene: TRBJ1-4
V gene: TRBV4-1
D gene: .
clone size: .
CDR3 protein: CASSQGITGTNEKLFF
CDR3 DNA: TGCGCCAGCAGCCAAGGAATCACAGGGACTAATGAAAAACTGTTTTTT

J gene: TRBJ2-7
V gene: TRBV11-2
D gene: .
clone size: .
CDR3 protein: CASSLGGGEQYF
CDR3 DNA: TGTGCCAGCAGCTTAGGCGGAGGCGAGCAGTACTTC

J gene: TRBJ2-7
V gene: TRBV15
D gene: .
clone size: .
CDR3 protein: CATSRDQLRTYEQYF
CDR3 DNA: TGTGCCACCAGCAGAGATCAGTTACGGACCTACGAGCAGTACTTC

J gene: TRBJ1-2
V gene: TRBV10-3
D gene: .
clone size: .
CDR3 protein: CAISVLGLNGYTF
CDR3 DNA: TGTGCCATCAGTGTTCTAGGGCTTAATGGCTACACCTTC

J gene: TRBJ2-1
V gene: TRBV7-6
D gene: .
clone size: .
CDR3 protein: CASSLQSYGTSFYNEQFF
CDR3 DNA: TGTGCCAGCAGCTTACAGTCGTACGGGACTTCATTCTACAATGAGCAGTTCTTC

J gene: TRBJ2-2
V gene: TRBV5-6
D gene: TRBD1
clone size: .
CDR3 protein: CASSSIGTGPANTGELFF
CDR3 DNA: TGTGCCAGCAGCTCTATCGGGACAGGGCCAGCGAACACCGGGGAGCTGTTTTTT

J gene: TRBJ1-2
V gene: TRBV5-6
D gene: .
clone size: .
CDR3 protein: CASSLIRGVNGYTF
CDR3 DNA: TGTGCCAGCAGCTTGATAAGGGGCGTAAATGGCTACACCTTC

J gene: TRBJ2-5
V gene: TRBV27
D gene: .
clone size: .
CDR3 protein: CASKRTGTETQYF
CDR3 DNA: TGTGCCAGCAAACGAACAGGGACAGAGACCCAGTACTTC

J gene: TRBJ2-2
V gene: TRBV15
D gene: .
clone size: .
CDR3 protein: CATSRGQGGIGELFF
CDR3 DNA: TGTGCCACCAGCAGAGGACAGGGAGGGATCGGGGAGCTGTTTTTT

J gene: TRBJ1-6
V gene: TRBV19
D gene: .
clone size: once
CDR3 protein: CASSPPAGALHF
CDR3 DNA: TGTGCCAGTAGTCCACCCGCCGGGGCCCTCCACTTT

J gene: TRBJ1-5
V gene: TRBV19
D gene: .
clone size: .
CDR3 protein: CASSPKGGRYQPQHF
CDR3 DNA: TGTGCCAGTAGTCCAAAAGGAGGGCGTTATCAGCCCCAGCATTTT

J gene: TRBJ2-5
V gene: TRBV2
D gene: .
clone size: .
CDR3 protein: CARETGITETQYF
CDR3 DNA: TGTGCCAGAGAAACTGGGATTACAGAGACCCAGTACTTC

J gene: TRBJ2-1
V gene: TRBV4-2
D gene: .
clone size: .
CDR3 protein: CASSQTRQTNEQFF
CDR3 DNA: TGTGCCAGCAGCCAGACAAGACAGACCAATGAGCAGTTCTTC

J gene: TRBJ2-1
V gene: TRBV7-8
D gene: TRBD2
clone size: .
CDR3 protein: CASTGGPFSGEQFF
CDR3 DNA: TGTGCCAGCACCGGGGGACCGTTTAGCGGGGAGCAGTTCTTC

J gene: TRBJ2-3
V gene: TRBV28
D gene: .
clone size: .
CDR3 protein: CASRSSEDTQYF
CDR3 DNA: TGTGCCAGCAGGTCTTCTGAAGATACGCAGTATTTT